The 30 T cell receptor beta chains presented below share a single source sample, sequenced in a study of cytomegalovirus exposure and HLA in healthy donors. With 60 Vbeta and 13 Jbeta primers, the PCR was carried out. Here immunoSEQ multiplex PCR was the method, and the copy in TCRdb shows in-frame clones only, minus some. Altogether approximately 220,000 clones are present, almost 80% being singletons, with the ten largest covering around 2%. The sequencing sample was made of PBMCs. The receptors derive from a man aged 18-30 years in good health and CMV-seronegative.

The chain combines TRBV14 with TRBJ2-7, with 14 bases fitting TRBD2. Trimming at V came to 0 bases and at J to 9 bases, leaving 4 bases not matched to a gene. The CDR3 spans 15 residues. Per the germline V gene, CDR1 is SGHDN and CDR2 is FVKESK. The CDR3 is CASSQDSTSGRVQYF. DNA for the CDR3: TGTGCCAGCAGCCAAGATTCGACTAGCGGGAGGGTGCAGTACTTC.

This chain joins TRBV7-2 and TRBJ2-6, with 12 bases fitting TRBD1. Germline V gene lookup returns CDR1 SGHTA and CDR2 FQGNSA. With 7 bases clipped from V and 9 bases from J, the junction kept 19 bases outside the gene matches. The CDR3 consists of 19 residues. CDR3 residues: CASTSGGQGAGPWDNVLTF. For the CDR3, the DNA is TGTGCCAGCACCTCGGGGGGACAGGGGGCGGGTCCGTGGGACAACGTCCTGACTTTC.

The chain combines TRBV5-1 with TRBJ2-3; D may be TRBD1 (5 bases). CDR1 and CDR2 (germline): SGHRS, YFSETQ. Trimming cost V 4 bases and J 6 bases, with 18 bases left between them. The CDR3 is 15 residues long. The CDR3 reads CASSSLGAESDTQYF. The DNA of the CDR3 is TGCGCCAGCAGCAGCCTAGGGGCAGAATCGGATACGCAGTATTTT.

Here the CDR3 reads CASSFLPQGAETEAFF. CDR3 nucleotides: TGCGCCAGCAGCTTTCTCCCACAGGGGGCTGAGACTGAAGCTTTCTTT. The chain links TRBV5-1 to TRBJ1-1; 9 bases agree with TRBD1. The CDR3 contains 16 residues. Germline CDR1 SGHRS, CDR2 YFSETQ. The V gene end was trimmed by 2 bases and the J gene end by 5 bases; junction bases not matched to a gene: 10.

The V gene is TRBV18, the J gene TRBJ2-7; TRBD2 agrees at 12 bases. The CDR3 runs to 18 residues. CDR1 and CDR2 (germline): KGHSH, LQKENI. J was trimmed by 2 bases and V by 3 bases; bases with no gene match: 11. This CDR3 is CASSPEDWGLAGTYEQYF. The CDR3 nucleotides are TGTGCCAGCTCACCCGAGGACTGGGGACTAGCGGGTACCTACGAGCAGTACTTC.

This rearrangement joins TRBV5-5 to TRBJ2-7, with a tentative D call TRBD1 (6 bases). Per the germline V gene, CDR1 is SGHKS and CDR2 is YYEKEE (reference sequence). Trimming pared 4 bases from V and 4 bases from J, leaving 18 bases between. CDR3 size: 15 residues. In DNA, the CDR3 is TGTGCCAGCAGCCAGGACGCATGGGGGCCATACGAGCAGTACTTC. This codes for CASSQDAWGPYEQYF. The whole variable domain, remainder taken from reference TRBV5-5 and TRBJ2-7, is DAGVTQSPTHLIKTRGQQVTLRCSPISGHKSVSWYQQVLGQGPQFIFQYYEKEERGRGNFPDRFSARQFPNYSSELNVNALLLGDSALYLCASSQDAWGPYEQYFGPGTRLTVT.

The chain couples TRBV5-8 to TRBJ1-1; the D is unclear. V lost 0 bases to trimming and J lost 8 bases, with 11 bases between them. Germline values: CDR1 SGHTS, CDR2 YDEGEE. The CDR3 totals 13 residues. CDR3: CASSLGPVREAFF. The CDR3 DNA sequence: TGTGCCAGCAGCTTGGGACCGGTGAGGGAAGCTTTCTTT.

This chain links TRBV30 with TRBJ1-5, with 7 bases that match TRBD1. There are 16 residues in the CDR3. Germline V gives CDR1 GTSNPN, CDR2 SVGIG (reference sequence). The V segment lost 2 bases and the J segment 4 bases; nucleotides outside the gene matches: 11. CDR3 residues: CAWSPPTGDPNQPQHF. DNA for the CDR3: TGTGCCTGGAGTCCACCCACAGGGGACCCAAATCAGCCCCAGCATTTT.

The chain recombines TRBV11-3 with TRBJ2-7, with D unresolved. Trimming took off 1 base at V and 7 bases at J, with 8 bases between the two ends. Germline V CDR1 and CDR2: SGHNT, YENEEA. This CDR3 has 12 residues. This CDR3 reads CASSLGPEEQYF. DNA of the CDR3: TGTGCCAGCAGCTTAGGCCCGGAGGAGCAGTACTTC.

This sequence joins TRBV27 and TRBJ2-7; 7 bases fit TRBD1. Germline assignment: CDR1 MNHEY and CDR2 SMNVEV (reference sequence). The CDR3 covers 15 residues. Trimming at V came to 3 bases and at J to 7 bases, leaving 12 bases not matched to a gene. The CDR3, as DNA: TGTGCCAGCAGTTTTAGCCCCAACAGGGGCTCTGAGCAGTACTTC. Its protein product is CASSFSPNRGSEQYF.

The chain has TRBV11-2 and TRBJ2-5; no clear D gene. TRBJ2-7 explains the end of the DNA better; the J call may be wrong. The CDR3 totals 12 residues. Germline values: CDR1 SGHAT, CDR2 FQNNGV. CDR3 in DNA: TGTGCCAGCAACTACGGATCCTACGAGCAGTACTTC. This sequence encodes CASNYGSYEQYF.

The gene calls are TRBV4-3 and TRBJ2-2, with 7 bases identical to TRBD2. CDR3 length: 17 amino acids. V trimming: 0 bases; J trimming: 1 base; junction bases outside the gene matches: 5. From germline, CDR1 is LGHNA and CDR2 YSLEER. DNA for the CDR3: TGCGCCAGCAGCCAAGAGTCCCAGCGGGAGAACACCGGGGAGCTGTTTTTT. Amino acid sequence: CASSQESQRENTGELFF.

V and J are TRBV30 and TRBJ1-1; TRBD1 aligns across 9 bases. V shed 6 bases and J 6 bases; nucleotides not matched to a gene: 17. In germline, CDR1 is GTSNPN, CDR2 SVGIG (reference sequence). CDR3 length: 16 amino acids. The CDR3 DNA is TGTGCCTGCCCCGGGACAGGGAAGGGTGGTCGCCCTGAAGCTTTCTTT. Translated: CACPGTGKGGRPEAFF.

This CDR3 reads CASSVGIAGSSYEQYF. The CDR3 DNA reads as TGTGCCAGCAGCGTAGGGATAGCGGGGAGCTCCTACGAGCAGTACTTC. V and J are TRBV9 and TRBJ2-7; 8 nucleotides match TRBD2. V lost 0 bases to trimming and J lost 0 bases; unmatched junction nucleotides: 5. The CDR3 is made up of 16 amino acids. Per the germline V gene, CDR1 is SGDLS and CDR2 is YYNGEE.

This clone was observed a single time. The chain links TRBV18 to TRBJ2-2; 10 bases agree with TRBD2. Germline V gives CDR1 KGHSH, CDR2 LQKENI. The CDR3 extends over 19 amino acids. Trimming removed 1 base from V and 0 bases from J; junction bases left unmatched: 8. This CDR3 is CASSPRASGGPTNTGELFF. For the CDR3, the DNA is TGTGCCAGCTCACCACGGGCTAGCGGGGGCCCAACGAACACCGGGGAGCTGTTTTTT.

Notes on this clone: This same CDR3 is encoded by further DNA sequences in the sample. The chain recombines TRBV7-2 with TRBJ2-5; 9 bases map to TRBD2. The CDR3 has 15 amino acids. V dropped 5 bases and J dropped 5; count of bases not matched to a gene: 9. The germline V gene has CDR1 SGHTA and CDR2 FQGNSA. The CDR3 coding sequence is TGTGCCAGCAGCCCTTTAGCGGGAGTCAGGGAGACCCAGTACTTC. It codes for CASSPLAGVRETQYF.

The V call is TRBV7-9, the J call TRBJ2-5; TRBD2 matches 8 bases. J was trimmed by 4 bases and V by 3 bases; bases with no gene match: 4. This CDR3 comprises 14 residues. The germline V gene has CDR1 SEHNR and CDR2 FQNEAQ (reference sequence). The CDR3 coding sequence is TGTGCCAGCAGCTTGGGGACTAGATCAGAGACCCAGTACTTC. Protein sequence: CASSLGTRSETQYF.

V is TRBV30 and J is TRBJ2-7, with 8 bases that match TRBD1. Germline loops: CDR1 GTSNPN, CDR2 SVGIG (reference sequence). There are 13 residues in the CDR3. J gave up 2 bases and V 2 bases, and 2 bases lay outside the gene matches. The CDR3 spells CAWSKGQAYEQYF. CDR3 sequence (DNA): TGTGCCTGGAGTAAGGGACAGGCCTACGAGCAGTACTTC.

The V gene is TRBV6-1, the J gene TRBJ1-1, with unresolved D. Trimming pared 6 bases from V and 1 base from J, leaving 3 bases between. Germline-derived CDR1 and CDR2 are MNHNS and SASEGT. The CDR3 extends over 11 amino acids. CDR3 amino acids: CASSGNTEAFF. The CDR3 DNA is TGTGCCAGCAGCGGGAACACTGAAGCTTTCTTT.

The chain combines TRBV28 with TRBJ2-5, with a tentative D call TRBD1 (5 bases). V gave up 5 bases and J gave up 2 bases, with 21 bases separating them. Germline V gene lookup returns CDR1 MDHEN and CDR2 SYDVKM. The CDR3 runs to 17 residues. CDR3 protein: CASSIIITPSGQETQYF. DNA of the CDR3: TGTGCCAGCAGTATTATTATAACCCCCTCAGGGCAAGAGACCCAGTACTTC. Full variable domain (outside the CDR3, taken from reference TRBV28 and TRBJ2-5): DVKVTQSSRYLVKRTGEKVFLECVQDMDHENMFWYRQDPGLGLRLIYFSYDVKMKEKGDIPEGYSVSREKKERFSLILESASTNQTSMYLCASSIIITPSGQETQYFGPGTRLLVL.

This clone came up once. This chain links TRBV30 with TRBJ2-2, with 9 bases fitting TRBD1. Germline V gene sequence: CDR1 GTSNPN, CDR2 SVGIG (reference sequence). The V and J ends lost 5 bases and 4 bases, in that order; junction bases with no gene match: 2. CDR3 length: 13 residues. The CDR3 loop reads CAWGQGFTGELFF. In nucleotides, the CDR3 is TGTGCCTGGGGACAGGGGTTCACCGGGGAGCTGTTTTTT.

This rearrangement joins TRBV15 to TRBJ2-2, with D perhaps TRBD2 (5 bases). CDR3 length: 14 amino acids. Trimming took 3 bases from V and 6 from J, leaving 11 bases between them. Germline V gives CDR1 LNHNV, CDR2 YYDKDF (reference sequence). CDR3 loop: CATSRSASSGELFF. The CDR3 region has the DNA TGTGCCACCAGCAGGAGTGCTAGCTCCGGGGAGCTGTTTTTT.

The chain joins TRBV28 to TRBJ2-2, with 8 bases that match TRBD2. Germline V gene data show CDR1 as MDHEN and CDR2 as SYDVKM. With 2 bases clipped from V and 6 bases from J, the junction kept 5 bases outside the gene matches. The CDR3 is made up of 15 amino acids. The CDR3 sequence is CASSLPGRAAGELFF. The CDR3 coding sequence is TGTGCCAGCAGTTTACCCGGGAGGGCCGCCGGGGAGCTGTTTTTT.

The genes are TRBV15 and TRBJ1-4, with 9 nucleotides matching TRBD1. Trimming removed 4 bases from V and 7 bases from J; junction bases left unmatched: 7. Germline values: CDR1 LNHNV, CDR2 YYDKDF (reference sequence). The CDR3 runs 15 residues. The CDR3 DNA reads as TGTGCCACCAGCAAATCAGACAGGGGGTTTGAAAAACTGTTTTTT. It specifies CATSKSDRGFEKLFF.

The rearrangement uses TRBV20-1 and TRBJ2-5, with D possibly matching TRBD2 (6 bases). V shed 6 bases and J shed 4 bases, with 9 bases lying between them. The CDR3 is made up of 11 amino acids. Germline V gene data show CDR1 as DFQATT and CDR2 as SNEGSKA (reference sequence). The CDR3 sequence is CSAQAGETQYF. DNA for the CDR3: TGCAGTGCCCAAGCGGGAGAGACCCAGTACTTC.

The chain carries TRBV30 and TRBJ1-5; 11 bases fit TRBD1. The CDR3 runs 17 residues. The germline V gene has CDR1 GTSNPN and CDR2 SVGIG (reference sequence). J was trimmed by 9 bases and V by 0 bases; bases with no gene match: 13. The CDR3 region is CAWSVQGQGAFQGPQHF. For the CDR3, the DNA is TGTGCCTGGAGTGTACAAGGACAGGGGGCCTTCCAGGGGCCCCAGCATTTT. The full variable domain, rest sourced from reference TRBV30 and TRBJ1-5, is SQTIHQWPATLVQPVGSPLSLECTVEGTSNPNLYWYRQAAGRGLQLLFYSVGIGQISSEVPQNLSASRPQDRQFILSSKKLLLSDSGFYLCAWSVQGQGAFQGPQHFGDGTRLSIL.

The chain joins TRBV19 to TRBJ2-7, with D uncertain. Germline V gives CDR1 LNHDA, CDR2 SQIVND (reference sequence). This CDR3 contains 12 residues. V was clipped by 0 bases and J by 7 bases, with 7 bases between them. For the CDR3, the DNA is TGTGCCAGTAGTATAGATCCGTCGGAGCAGTACTTC. Protein sequence: CASSIDPSEQYF.

The V and J genes are TRBV19 and TRBJ1-1; 10 bases map to TRBD1. Per the germline V gene, CDR1 is LNHDA and CDR2 is SQIVND (reference sequence). Losses at the gene ends were 5 bases for V and 2 bases for J; bases not matched to a gene: 8. The CDR3 is 16 residues long. The CDR3 nucleotides are TGTGCCAGTAGTCCCGGGACAGGGGTCCGCAACACTGAAGCTTTCTTT. This encodes CASSPGTGVRNTEAFF.

This chain uses TRBV28 with TRBJ2-7; the D is unclear. Germline CDR1 is MDHEN and CDR2 is SYDVKM. The CDR3 is 15 amino acids. Trimming removed 3 bases at V and 4 bases at J, with 16 bases between. CDR3 region: CASSFSSMALYEQYF. CDR3 nucleotides: TGTGCCAGCAGTTTCTCCAGTATGGCTCTTTACGAGCAGTACTTC. Filled out from reference TRBV28 and TRBJ2-7, the complete variable domain reads DVKVTQSSRYLVKRTGEKVFLECVQDMDHENMFWYRQDPGLGLRLIYFSYDVKMKEKGDIPEGYSVSREKKERFSLILESASTNQTSMYLCASSFSSMALYEQYFGPGTRLTVT.

The chain uses TRBV6-1 and TRBJ1-2; D uncertain. With 5 bases removed from V and 6 bases from J, the gap between germline ends came to 7 bases. From germline, CDR1 is MNHNS and CDR2 SASEGT. This CDR3 has 11 residues. CDR3 region: CASSYQDGYTF. The CDR3 nucleotides read TGTGCCAGCAGTTACCAGGATGGCTACACCTTC.